The T cell receptor (beta chain) described here comes from a study of T cell repertoires in cytomegalovirus infection. Study-wide background: Well-studied HLA-B-restricted epitopes and recently identified HLA-C-restricted epitopes of CMV were both used in the study. Evidence of both CMV infection and a matching HLA type came from public TCR beta signatures.

Remarks on this clonotype: Its specificity is unknown.

TCRdb reanalysed the reads using MiXCR and keeps one entry per CDR3 protein. The table includes approximately 990,000 distinct CDR3 sequences, 31% detected once. General observations from the study: The ex vivo response was dominated by HLA-C-restricted CMV-specific TCR beta clonotypes.

Germline V gives CDR1 SNHLY, CDR2 FYNNEI. The V end was cut by 7 bases, the J end by 6 bases, with 18 bases between. The length of the CDR3 is 14 residues. The chain links TRBV2 to TRBJ1-1, with D unclear. The receptor was isolated from a human donor in good health (CMV status not recorded). Some clones in this sample may be carry-over from other donors' samples. The specimen comprised cultured CD8+ T cells from PBMCs, sampled from culture after CMV antigen stimulation. CDR3 in DNA: TGTGCCAGCAATTCCGGCACAAGACGTCCTGAAGCTTTCTTT. Protein: CASNSGTRRPEAFF.